The T cell receptor beta chain under discussion was sequenced for a study of blood T cell repertoires in COVID-19. Study-level information: Samples representing acute and convalescent COVID-19 were sourced from the United States, Italy and Spain. Sources were T cells, B-cell-depleted T cells, or PBMCs; the material itself was cDNA or gDNA.

Per the study methods: Amplification from reference gene primers served as the basis for estimated nucleated cell counts. Generated by immunoSEQ multiplex PCR, the TCRdb table keeps only in-frame clones and is missing some. The V and J calls and clone size are taken from that table; D and trimming were inferred from the DNA. Altogether more than 75,000 clones are present, 75% to 90% being singletons, with the ten largest covering 16%. The CDR3 totals 13 residues. Looked up from germline, CDR1 is SGHNT and CDR2 is YYREEE (reference sequence). The J segment lost 5 bases and the V segment lost 4 bases, leaving 6 bases of the junction unmatched.

Input material: peripheral blood. The TCR was taken from a woman aged 80 or over with active or convalescent COVID-19. The rearrangement joins TRBV5-4 to TRBJ2-7, with 7 bases aligning to TRBD2. This CDR3 is CASSRDYRNEQYF. The DNA of the CDR3 is TGTGCCAGCAGCAGGGACTACCGTAACGAGCAGTACTTC.